A selection of T cell receptor beta chains follows, all from one sample in a study of OX40 agonist ivuxolimab in advanced cancers. This table comes from immunoSEQ multiplex PCR, and its TCRdb copy is limited to in-frame clones, with some not included. This table has around 19,000 clones, approximately 83% appearing once. This material consisted of CD4+ or CD8+ T cells sorted from blood, taken in a trial of the OX40 agonist ivuxolimab. The receptors were sampled from an adult with an advanced solid tumor such as melanoma, head and neck, liver or kidney cancer. Both conserved end residues are part of each CDR3. Fields, in order: V gene, D gene, J gene, clone size, CDR3 protein, CDR3 DNA. D genes are given only for firm matches. Some rows mark clone size as missing; the rest say once, few, many or name a class of expanded clone.

>TRBV19|NA|TRBJ1-1|once
CASSFARVTEAFF
TGTGCCAGTAGTTTCGCCCGGGTTACTGAAGCTTTCTTT
>TRBV7-9|TRBD2|TRBJ2-1|NA
CASSSTAGEHYNEQFF
TGTGCCAGCAGTTCAACGGCGGGAGAACACTACAATGAGCAGTTCTTC
>TRBV14|TRBD2|TRBJ2-1|NA
CASSQDGLAGVVEQFF
TGTGCCAGCAGCCAAGATGGGCTAGCGGGAGTGGTTGAGCAGTTCTTC
>TRBV5-4|NA|TRBJ1-1|NA
CASSLEVNTEAFF
TGTGCCAGCAGCTTGGAGGTGAACACTGAAGCTTTCTTT
>TRBV4-1|TRBD1|TRBJ1-5|NA
CASSQGQRQPQHF
TGCGCCAGCAGCCAGGGACAGAGACAGCCCCAGCATTTT
>TRBV27|NA|TRBJ1-4|NA
CASRWAGDEKLFF
TGTGCCAGCAGGTGGGCAGGGGATGAAAAACTGTTTTTT
>TRBV9|NA|TRBJ2-1|NA
CASSVDRVGGEQFF
TGTGCCAGCAGCGTAGACAGGGTGGGAGGTGAGCAGTTCTTC
>TRBV2|NA|TRBJ2-7|NA
CASSGAFQAAGEQYF
TGTGCCAGCAGCGGAGCCTTCCAGGCCGCGGGTGAGCAGTACTTC
>TRBV27|TRBD2|TRBJ2-1|NA
CASRLHSGSLNEQFF
TGTGCCAGCCGTCTGCATAGCGGGAGTCTCAATGAGCAGTTCTTC
>TRBV27|NA|TRBJ2-7|NA
CASSLGAGFPYEQYF
TGTGCCAGCAGTTTAGGGGCAGGTTTTCCCTACGAGCAGTACTTC
>TRBV4-1|NA|TRBJ2-4|NA
CASSQAGFAEGPKNIQYF
TGCGCCAGCAGCCAAGCAGGGTTCGCGGAGGGGCCCAAAAACATTCAGTACTTC
>TRBV28|TRBD2|TRBJ2-7|few
CASTSPGTSAYQQYF
TGTGCCAGCACCTCTCCCGGGACTAGCGCCTATCAGCAGTACTTC
>TRBV19|NA|TRBJ2-7|NA
CASSPRNSNEQYF
TGTGCCAGTAGTCCGAGAAACAGCAACGAGCAGTACTTC
>TRBV20-1|NA|TRBJ1-4|once
CSAFHFEKLFF
TGCAGTGCTTTCCACTTTGAAAAACTGTTTTTT
>TRBV6-5|NA|TRBJ2-7|NA
CASSEIVSYEQYF
TGTGCCAGCAGTGAAATAGTTTCCTACGAGCAGTACTTC
>TRBV27|NA|TRBJ2-1|once
CASSVQEFGEQFF
TGTGCCAGCAGTGTACAGGAATTCGGTGAGCAGTTCTTC
>TRBV2|TRBD1|TRBJ2-2|NA
CASSGGQGASTGELFF
TGTGCCAGCAGCGGAGGACAGGGGGCTTCCACCGGGGAGCTGTTTTTT
>TRBV7-8|TRBD1|TRBJ1-4|NA
CASSSLGQGGKLFF
TGTGCCAGCAGCTCCCTTGGACAGGGAGGAAAACTGTTTTTT
>TRBV11-2|TRBD1|TRBJ2-5|NA
CASSATDWDRGTETQYF
TGTGCCAGCAGCGCTACCGATTGGGACAGGGGGACGGAGACCCAGTACTTC
>TRBV7-8|NA|TRBJ2-2|NA
CASSPGGIGELFF
TGTGCCAGCAGCCCGGGGGGCATCGGGGAGCTGTTTTTT
>TRBV23-1|TRBD1|TRBJ2-7|NA
CASSQSRGQEVEQYF
TGCGCCAGCAGTCAATCGAGGGGACAGGAGGTCGAGCAGTACTTC
>TRBV6-4|TRBD2|TRBJ2-1|once
CASSDREGEADEQFF
TGTGCCAGCAGTGACAGGGAGGGAGAAGCTGATGAGCAGTTCTTC
>TRBV21-1|NA|TRBJ1-2|NA
CASSKWGATNYGYTF
TGTGCCAGCAGCAAATGGGGCGCTACTAACTATGGCTACACCTTC
>TRBV25-1|TRBD1|TRBJ1-1|NA
CASSGGQGATTEAFF
TGTGCCAGCAGTGGGGGACAGGGGGCGACCACTGAAGCTTTCTTT
>TRBV4-1|TRBD2|TRBJ2-7|NA
CASSLGTSGFPYEQYF
TGCGCCAGCAGCCTTGGGACTAGCGGGTTCCCCTACGAGCAGTACTTC
>TRBV7-9|TRBD2|TRBJ2-1|NA
CASRSGSNEQFF
TGTGCCAGCCGTAGCGGGAGTAATGAGCAGTTCTTC
>TRBV5-1|TRBD1|TRBJ1-6|NA
CASSVTGTGFSPLHF
TGCGCCAGCAGCGTAACCGGGACAGGGTTCTCACCCCTCCACTTT
>TRBV5-8|NA|TRBJ1-5|NA
CASSLEAGSNQPQHF
TGTGCCAGCAGCTTGGAGGCTGGAAGCAATCAGCCCCAGCATTTT
>TRBV5-1|TRBD1|TRBJ1-1|NA
CASRGTGAGTEAFF
TGCGCCAGCAGGGGGACAGGGGCGGGGACTGAAGCTTTCTTT
>TRBV5-3|NA|TRBJ2-7|NA
CARSLEVYPFSYEQYF
TGTGCCAGAAGCTTGGAGGTCTACCCGTTCTCCTACGAGCAGTACTTC
>TRBV2|TRBD1|TRBJ1-3|NA
CANKPGTGGGNTIYF
TGTGCCAACAAACCCGGGACAGGGGGAGGAAACACCATATATTTT
>TRBV27|NA|TRBJ2-5|NA
CASSLWETQYF
TGTGCCAGCAGTTTGTGGGAGACCCAGTACTTC
>TRBV7-8|NA|TRBJ1-1|NA
CASGRGGLGTEAFF
TGTGCCAGCGGAAGGGGGGGATTGGGAACTGAAGCTTTCTTT
>TRBV28|TRBD1|TRBJ2-3|NA
CASSLIPGQGLGGDSTDTQYF
TGTGCCAGCAGTTTGATCCCGGGACAGGGGTTAGGCGGGGACAGCACAGATACGCAGTATTTT
>TRBV30|NA|TRBJ2-1|NA
CAWSVVAGPDNEQFF
TGTGCCTGGAGTGTGGTGGCGGGGCCCGACAATGAGCAGTTCTTC
>TRBV4-1|NA|TRBJ1-2|NA
CASSQEWAPGLYGYTF
TGCGCCAGCAGCCAAGAGTGGGCCCCGGGACTTTATGGCTACACCTTC
>TRBV4-1|NA|TRBJ2-6|NA
CASSQDSRAGVLTF
TGCGCCAGCAGCCAAGATTCGAGGGCCGGCGTCCTGACTTTC
>TRBV9|TRBD2|TRBJ2-3|NA
CASSDRKRGAEPTDTQYF
TGTGCCAGCAGCGACCGTAAGCGGGGGGCAGAACCCACAGATACGCAGTATTTT
>TRBV6-6|TRBD1|TRBJ1-2|NA
CASDGDRGPTGYTF
TGTGCCAGCGATGGGGACAGGGGGCCTACGGGCTACACCTTC
>TRBV6-5|TRBD2|TRBJ2-1|NA
CASSFSGGYEQFF
TGTGCCAGCAGTTTTAGCGGGGGTTATGAGCAGTTCTTC